This entry describes one T cell receptor beta chain. These data belong to a study of blood T cell repertoires in COVID-19. The method was immunoSEQ multiplex PCR; TCRdb's version includes in-frame clones alone and lacks a portion of them. The data hold under 300,000 clones, with 65% to 90% observed a single time. CDR3 length equals 15 residues. Germline CDR1 and CDR2: SNHLY and FYNNEI. Trimming removed 8 bases at V and 5 bases at J, with 21 bases between. This receptor was obtained from a human donor in a cohort sampled during active COVID-19. This chain joins TRBV2 and TRBJ1-1; TRBD1 is a possible D gene (6 bases). Material for sequencing was peripheral blood. This CDR3 is CASGLSTGSGTEAFF. Written as DNA, the CDR3 is TGTGCCAGCGGGTTAAGTACAGGGAGTGGGACTGAAGCTTTCTTT.